The clone carrying this T cell receptor beta chain was detected only a few times. What it binds is not known. In germline, CDR1 is LGHNA, CDR2 YSLEER. The CDR3 is 14 amino acids. V was trimmed by 0 bases and J by 2 bases, leaving 5 bases between them. The data derive from a study of blood T cells in healthy people across ages. Findings and caveats of the study: Greater diversity and more naive CD4+ cells were seen in long-lived donors than in aged donors. Naive and antigen-experienced cells could not be conclusively compared, given unsorted PBMCs. Per-million-T-cell TCR beta diversity fell roughly linearly with age.

A second PCR of 7 to 11 cycles used a sample-barcoded 5' primer and a J-beta primer mix. CDR3-containing paired-end reads numbering at least 2.5 million came from each sample. TCRdb reprocessed the 5' RACE reads via MiXCR and lists one record per CDR3 protein. The sample consists of about 1.8 million distinct CDR3 sequences, about 50% of them appearing once. The sequenced sample consisted of blood. The sequence derives from a woman in her thirties or forties in good health. V and J are TRBV4-3 and TRBJ1-5; no clear D gene. The CDR3: CASSQDMGNQPQHF. CDR3 DNA sequence: TGCGCCAGCAGCCAAGATATGGGCAATCAGCCCCAGCATTTT.